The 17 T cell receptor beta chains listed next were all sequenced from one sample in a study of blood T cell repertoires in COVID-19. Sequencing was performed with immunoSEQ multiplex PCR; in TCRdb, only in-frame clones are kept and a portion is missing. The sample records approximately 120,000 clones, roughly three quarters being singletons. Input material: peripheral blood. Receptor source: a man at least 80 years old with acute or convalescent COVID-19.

In nucleotides, the CDR3 is TGTGCCAGCAGCGTAGGTCCTCCCCCAGATACGCAGTATTTT. As protein: CASSVGPPPDTQYF. This chain uses TRBV9 with TRBJ2-3; D remains ambiguous. The CDR3 loop spans 14 amino acids. The V gene's germline CDR1 is SGDLS and CDR2 YYNGEE. V lost 0 bases and J lost 4, with 9 bases in between.

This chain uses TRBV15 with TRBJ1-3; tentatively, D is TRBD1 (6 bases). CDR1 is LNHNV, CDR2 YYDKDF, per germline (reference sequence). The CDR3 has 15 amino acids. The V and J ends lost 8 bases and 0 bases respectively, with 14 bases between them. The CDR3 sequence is CATSDRNPSGNTIYF. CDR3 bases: TGTGCCACCTCGGACAGAAACCCCTCTGGAAACACCATATATTTT.

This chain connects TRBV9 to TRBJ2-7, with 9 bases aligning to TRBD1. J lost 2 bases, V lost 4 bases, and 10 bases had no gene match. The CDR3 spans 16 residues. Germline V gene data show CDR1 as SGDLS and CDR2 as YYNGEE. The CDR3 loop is CASSKLSGQGPYEQYF. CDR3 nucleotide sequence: TGTGCCAGCAGCAAGCTTTCGGGACAGGGACCCTACGAGCAGTACTTC.

This CDR3 reads CASSPLRQSTDTQYF. The CDR3 DNA is TGTGCCAGCAGCCCATTGCGGCAGAGCACAGATACGCAGTATTTT. The rearrangement joins TRBV7-9 to TRBJ2-3; unclear D gene. The CDR3 totals 15 residues. Trimming stripped 5 bases from V and 0 bases from J, with 12 bases between. Germline CDR1 reads SEHNR; CDR2 reads FQNEAQ (reference sequence).

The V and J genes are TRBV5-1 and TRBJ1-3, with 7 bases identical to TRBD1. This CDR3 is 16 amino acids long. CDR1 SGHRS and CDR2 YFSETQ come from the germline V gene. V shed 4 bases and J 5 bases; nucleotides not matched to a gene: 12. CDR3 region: CASSTGQAGGRNTIYF. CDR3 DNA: TGCGCCAGCAGCACCGGACAGGCGGGAGGCCGAAACACCATATATTTT.

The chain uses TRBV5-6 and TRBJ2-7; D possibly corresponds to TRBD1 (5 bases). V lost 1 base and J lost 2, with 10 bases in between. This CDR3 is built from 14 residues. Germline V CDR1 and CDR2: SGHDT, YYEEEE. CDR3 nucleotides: TGTGCCAGCAGCTTGAGGGGCCGTACCTACGAGCAGTACTTC. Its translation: CASSLRGRTYEQYF. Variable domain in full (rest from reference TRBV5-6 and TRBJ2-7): DAGVTQSPTHLIKTRGQQVTLRCSPKSGHDTVSWYQQALGQGPQFIFQYYEEEERQRGNFPDRFSGHQFPNYSSELNVNALLLGDSALYLCASSLRGRTYEQYFGPGTRLTVT.

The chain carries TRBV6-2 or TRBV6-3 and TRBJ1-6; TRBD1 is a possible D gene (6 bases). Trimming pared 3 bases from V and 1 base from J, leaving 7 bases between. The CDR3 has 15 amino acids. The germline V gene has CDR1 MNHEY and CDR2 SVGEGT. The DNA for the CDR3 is TGTGCCAGCAGTTATGGGACATCCTATAATTCACCCCTCCACTTT. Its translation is CASSYGTSYNSPLHF.

As DNA, the CDR3 is TGTGCCAGCAGCCCCGGGACTAGCGGGGGTACAGATACGCAGTATTTT. It encodes CASSPGTSGGTDTQYF. The V call is TRBV7-9, the J call TRBJ2-3; 14 bases are shared with TRBD2. Per the germline V gene, CDR1 is SEHNR and CDR2 is FQNEAQ (reference sequence). The ends lost 5 bases at V and 3 bases at J; junction bases unmatched: 4. This CDR3 contains 16 residues.

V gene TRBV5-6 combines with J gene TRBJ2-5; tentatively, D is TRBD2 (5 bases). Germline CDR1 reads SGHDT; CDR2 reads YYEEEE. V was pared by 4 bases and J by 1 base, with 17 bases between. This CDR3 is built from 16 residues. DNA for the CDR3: TGTGCCAGCAGCCAGGAGGTGAATCGCGCCCAAGAGACCCAGTACTTC. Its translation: CASSQEVNRAQETQYF.

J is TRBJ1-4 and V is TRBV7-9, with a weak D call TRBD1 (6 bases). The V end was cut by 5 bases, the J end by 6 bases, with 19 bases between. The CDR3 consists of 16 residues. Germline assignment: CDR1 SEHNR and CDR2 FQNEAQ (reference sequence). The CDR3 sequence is CASSTGLGTGHEKLFF. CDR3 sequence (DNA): TGTGCCAGCAGCACGGGGTTAGGTACAGGGCATGAAAAACTGTTTTTT.

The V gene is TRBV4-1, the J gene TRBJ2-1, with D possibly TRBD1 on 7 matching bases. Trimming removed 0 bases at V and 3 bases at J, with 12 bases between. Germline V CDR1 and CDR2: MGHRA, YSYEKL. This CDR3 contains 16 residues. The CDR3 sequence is CASSQEWQGGYNEQFF. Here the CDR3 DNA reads TGCGCCAGCAGCCAAGAATGGCAGGGGGGCTACAATGAGCAGTTCTTC.

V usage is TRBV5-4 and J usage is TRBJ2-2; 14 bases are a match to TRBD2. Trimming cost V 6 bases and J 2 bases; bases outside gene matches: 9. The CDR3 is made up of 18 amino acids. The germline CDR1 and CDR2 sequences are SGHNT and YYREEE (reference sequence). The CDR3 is CASTPRLAGGLNTGELFF. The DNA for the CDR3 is TGTGCCAGCACTCCCAGACTAGCGGGGGGGCTCAACACCGGGGAGCTGTTTTTT. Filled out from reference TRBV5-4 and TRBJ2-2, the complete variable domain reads ETGVTQSPTHLIKTRGQQVTLRCSSQSGHNTVSWYQQALGQGPQFIFQYYREEENGRGNFPPRFSGLQFPNYSSELNVNALELDDSALYLCASTPRLAGGLNTGELFFGEGSRLTVL.

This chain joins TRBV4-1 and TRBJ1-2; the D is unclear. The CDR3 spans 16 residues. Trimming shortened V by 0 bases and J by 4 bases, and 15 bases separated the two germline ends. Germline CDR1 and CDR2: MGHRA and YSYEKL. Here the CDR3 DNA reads TGCGCCAGCAGCCAAGATAGAGGCCCCTCCTTCTATGGCTACACCTTC. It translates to CASSQDRGPSFYGYTF.

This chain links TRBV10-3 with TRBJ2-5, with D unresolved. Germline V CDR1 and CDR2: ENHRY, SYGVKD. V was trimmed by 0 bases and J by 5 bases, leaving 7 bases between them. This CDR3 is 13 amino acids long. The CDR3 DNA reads TGTGCCATCAGTGAGTCTAATCGGGAGACCCAGTACTTC. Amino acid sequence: CAISESNRETQYF.

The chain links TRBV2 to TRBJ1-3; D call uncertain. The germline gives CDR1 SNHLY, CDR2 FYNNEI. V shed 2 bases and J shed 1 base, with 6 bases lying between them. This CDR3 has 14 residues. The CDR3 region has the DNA TGTGCCAGCAGTGAACCAGAATCTGGAAACACCATATATTTT. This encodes CASSEPESGNTIYF.

In DNA form, the CDR3 reads TGCGCCAGCAGCGACTACCTGACAGGGTCCAATCAGCCCCAGCATTTT. As protein: CASSDYLTGSNQPQHF. This rearrangement joins TRBV4-1 to TRBJ1-5; 7 bases agree with TRBD1. This CDR3 comprises 16 residues. The junction had 10 bases not matched to a gene; V was cut back by 5 bases and J by 3 bases. The V gene's germline CDR1 is MGHRA and CDR2 YSYEKL.

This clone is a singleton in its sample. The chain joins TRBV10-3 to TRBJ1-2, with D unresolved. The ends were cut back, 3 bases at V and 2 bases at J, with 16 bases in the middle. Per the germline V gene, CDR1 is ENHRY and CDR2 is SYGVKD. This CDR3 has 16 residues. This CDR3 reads CAISDLAGFGNYGYTF. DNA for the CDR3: TGTGCCATCAGTGACCTCGCGGGTTTCGGGAACTATGGCTACACCTTC.